Listed below are T cell receptor beta chains from one sample, sequenced in a study of PD-L1 blockade in urothelial cancer. Assay: immunoSEQ multiplex PCR; the TCRdb copy retains only in-frame clones and omits some. The table has around 45,000 clones, roughly 85% seen once. The sample consisted of PBMCs, taken around atezolizumab (anti-PD-L1) treatment. The receptors here all came from a man in his sixties with urothelial cancer. CDR3s include the opening cysteine and the closing phenylalanine or tryptophan. The D gene is left open where the match is weak. Size is omitted from some rows. Given values are once, few, many or a class for expanded clones.

DNA: TGTGCCAGCAGTGAATGGTCCTCCGGGGTCGACCAAGAGACCCAGTACTTC
CDR3: CASSEWSSGVDQETQYF
J: TRBJ2-5
D: -
V: TRBV6-1
size: -

DNA: TGTGCCATCAGTAACTCAGGGTTCGGCTACACCTTC
CDR3: CAISNSGFGYTF
J: TRBJ1-2
D: -
V: TRBV10-3
size: -

DNA: TGTGCCAGCAGCTTTACAGGTAGTGAGCAGTACTTC
CDR3: CASSFTGSEQYF
J: TRBJ2-7
D: -
V: TRBV7-8
size: -

DNA: TGTGCCAGCAGCTTAAACAGGGGAATCTATGGCTACACCTTC
CDR3: CASSLNRGIYGYTF
J: TRBJ1-2
D: TRBD1
V: TRBV7-2
size: -

DNA: TGTGCCACCTCCGGCGACAGGTCCTACGAGCAGTACTTC
CDR3: CATSGDRSYEQYF
J: TRBJ2-7
D: -
V: TRBV28
size: -

DNA: TGTGCCACCGAGACAGGTCTGGGCAATTCACCCCTCCACTTT
CDR3: CATETGLGNSPLHF
J: TRBJ1-6
D: -
V: TRBV6-5
size: once

DNA: TGTGCCAGCAGCTTAGAAGTCGGGGGGTCCCAGCATTTT
CDR3: CASSLEVGGSQHF
J: TRBJ1-5
D: -
V: TRBV7-9
size: -

DNA: TGTGCCAGCAGCAGGGGGCTCGACGACACTGAAGCTTTCTTT
CDR3: CASSRGLDDTEAFF
J: TRBJ1-1
D: TRBD1
V: TRBV9
size: medium-sized

DNA: TGTGCCAGCAGCTTAACCGGGGGGGATTCTGAAGCTTTCTTT
CDR3: CASSLTGGDSEAFF
J: TRBJ1-1
D: -
V: TRBV13
size: -

DNA: TGCGCCAGCCGTTCCGGGACAGGGGGCTTTGGCTATGGCTACACCTTC
CDR3: CASRSGTGGFGYGYTF
J: TRBJ1-2
D: TRBD1
V: TRBV5-1
size: few

DNA: TGTGCCAGCAGTTGGGACAGGGGGCCCTCCTACGAGCAGTACTTC
CDR3: CASSWDRGPSYEQYF
J: TRBJ2-7
D: TRBD1
V: TRBV2
size: -

DNA: TGTGCCAGCAGCCAAGGGACAGCAACTAATGAAAAACTGTTTTTT
CDR3: CASSQGTATNEKLFF
J: TRBJ1-4
D: -
V: TRBV14
size: -

DNA: TGCGCCAGCAGCTTGGGCTCCCAGGGAACTGGAAACACCATATATTTT
CDR3: CASSLGSQGTGNTIYF
J: TRBJ1-3
D: -
V: TRBV5-1
size: few

DNA: TGTGCCACCAGCAATCCTGGGACAGGGTCAAAAGAGCAGTACTTC
CDR3: CATSNPGTGSKEQYF
J: TRBJ2-7
D: TRBD1
V: TRBV15
size: -

DNA: TGTGCCAGCAGCTCTCAAGAGACCCAGTACTTC
CDR3: CASSSQETQYF
J: TRBJ2-5
D: -
V: TRBV7-6
size: -

DNA: TGTGCCAGCAGCCTTGGACAGGGAAGAAGGAACGAGCAGTACTTC
CDR3: CASSLGQGRRNEQYF
J: TRBJ2-7
D: TRBD1
V: TRBV14
size: -

DNA: TGTGCCAGCAGCGGAGAGGGCGGTCGTGGCTACACCTTC
CDR3: CASSGEGGRGYTF
J: TRBJ1-2
D: -
V: TRBV9
size: once

DNA: TGTGCCACCAGCAGATTCGACCGGGACTTCTCCTACGAGCAGTACTTC
CDR3: CATSRFDRDFSYEQYF
J: TRBJ2-7
D: -
V: TRBV15
size: -

DNA: TGCGCCAGCAGCTTGGCCGACTTGAACACTGAAGCTTTCTTT
CDR3: CASSLADLNTEAFF
J: TRBJ1-1
D: -
V: TRBV5-1
size: -

DNA: TGTGCCAGCAGCTTTCAGGAGACCCAGTACTTC
CDR3: CASSFQETQYF
J: TRBJ2-5
D: -
V: TRBV7-9
size: few

DNA: TGTGCCAGCAGCCACCCGAGAGGCGGGGAGCTGTTTTTT
CDR3: CASSHPRGGELFF
J: TRBJ2-2
D: -
V: TRBV7-9
size: few

DNA: TGTGCCAGCAGCCCCAGGATCGCCGGGGAGCTGTTTTTT
CDR3: CASSPRIAGELFF
J: TRBJ2-2
D: -
V: TRBV14
size: few

DNA: TGTGCCAGCAGCCAAACTAGACCCGATAGCCTTTACGAGCAGTACTTC
CDR3: CASSQTRPDSLYEQYF
J: TRBJ2-7
D: -
V: TRBV7-3
size: -

DNA: TGTGCCAGCAGTTTGGGGCCTTCAAATGAAAAACTGTTTTTT
CDR3: CASSLGPSNEKLFF
J: TRBJ1-4
D: -
V: TRBV28
size: once

DNA: TGTGCCAGTAGTATCGGCACGGGGGGAGAGACCCAGTACTTC
CDR3: CASSIGTGGETQYF
J: TRBJ2-5
D: TRBD2
V: TRBV19
size: -

DNA: TGTGCCACCAGCAGAGGATTAGGCGGATACTACGAGCAGTACTTC
CDR3: CATSRGLGGYYEQYF
J: TRBJ2-7
D: -
V: TRBV15
size: once

DNA: TGTGCCAGTAGTATCCCCCGGGGGGTCAATCAGCCCCAGCATTTT
CDR3: CASSIPRGVNQPQHF
J: TRBJ1-5
D: -
V: TRBV19
size: medium-sized

DNA: TGTGCCAGCAGCTTGACAGGGGCTACTGAAGCTTTCTTT
CDR3: CASSLTGATEAFF
J: TRBJ1-1
D: TRBD1
V: TRBV7-3
size: -